A single sample gave rise to the 16 T cell receptor beta chains below, sequenced in a study of early T cells in non-severe SARS-CoV-2 infection. MiXCR, applied by TCRdb to the 5' RACE reads, yields one record per CDR3 protein. The sample has fewer than 110,000 distinct CDR3 sequences; around 10% are singletons. Sequencing was carried out using whole blood. These receptors came from an adult who was a healthcare worker with PCR-confirmed SARS-CoV-2 infection or an uninfected control (not recorded which).

This clonotype has a count of ten or more. The chain joins TRBV10-3 to TRBJ2-7; 10 nucleotides line up with TRBD2. Per the germline V gene, CDR1 is ENHRY and CDR2 is SYGVKD. This CDR3 has 14 residues. Losses at the gene ends were 8 bases for V and 3 bases for J; bases not matched to a gene: 7. CDR3 nucleotide sequence: TGTGCCATCGGGGGGGCTAGCGGGAGCTACGAGCAGTACTTC. As protein: CAIGGASGSYEQYF.

This clonotype showed up just a few times. This rearrangement joins TRBV20-1 to TRBJ1-2; D might be TRBD1 (6 bases). The CDR3 length is 16 residues. Between the trimmed V and J ends, which lost 0 bases and 3 bases, there was a span of 17 bases. Germline V lookup: CDR1 DFQATT, CDR2 SNEGSKA (reference sequence). The CDR3 is CSARDPRGGRDYGYTF. DNA for the CDR3: TGCAGTGCTAGAGATCCCCGGGGGGGGCGCGACTATGGCTACACCTTC.

V usage is TRBV18 and J usage is TRBJ2-1; a weak D match, TRBD1 (5 bases). Germline V gene lookup returns CDR1 KGHSH and CDR2 LQKENI. The ends were cut back, 4 bases at V and 0 bases at J, with 13 bases in the middle. The CDR3 consists of 16 residues. CDR3: CASSHEQDSSYNEQFF. The CDR3 bases are TGTGCCAGCTCACACGAACAGGATAGCTCCTACAATGAGCAGTTCTTC.

This clonotype was detected a few times. The J gene is TRBJ2-3, the V gene TRBV6-6, with 16 bases identical to TRBD2. The CDR3 has 17 amino acids. The germline V gene has CDR1 MNHNY and CDR2 SVGAGI (reference sequence). V trimming: 5 bases; J trimming: 3 bases; junction bases outside the gene matches: 5. In nucleotides, the CDR3 is TGTGCCAGCAGTCAGGGACTAGCGGGAGGGCCGACAGATACGCAGTATTTT. Its translation is CASSQGLAGGPTDTQYF.

This clonotype was counted between two and nine times. The chain uses TRBV7-6 and TRBJ2-1; 7 nucleotides match TRBD2. The J segment lost 10 bases and the V segment lost 0 bases, leaving 9 bases of the junction unmatched. Germline V gene sequence: CDR1 SGHVS, CDR2 FNYEAQ. The CDR3 has 15 amino acids. The CDR3 bases are TGTGCCAGCAGCTTAGCAGCGGGACCAATCTCGGAGCAGTTCTTC. Its protein product is CASSLAAGPISEQFF.

This rearrangement joins TRBV7-6 to TRBJ2-1, with D possibly being TRBD1 (6 bases). The V and J ends lost 3 bases and 5 bases respectively, with 8 bases between them. The V gene's germline CDR1 is SGHVS and CDR2 FNYEAQ. The CDR3 extends over 13 amino acids. The CDR3 DNA reads TGTGCCAGCAGCTTTTACAGGGACAATGAGCAGTTCTTC. This encodes CASSFYRDNEQFF.

This rearrangement joins TRBV28 to TRBJ2-2; no clear D gene. The length of the CDR3 is 13 residues. Germline values: CDR1 MDHEN, CDR2 SYDVKM. Trimming removed 6 bases from V and 0 bases from J, with 5 bases in between. CDR3 coding DNA: TGTGCCAGCAGGGACGCGAACACCGGGGAGCTGTTTTTT. It is translated as CASRDANTGELFF.

Ten or more counts support this clonotype. The chain employs TRBV29-1 and TRBJ1-1, with a weak D call TRBD1 (6 bases). The CDR3 spans 13 residues. V lost 5 bases, J lost 1 base, and 11 bases lay in between. CDR1 and CDR2 (germline): SQVTM, ANQGSEA. CDR3 nucleotide sequence: TGCAGCGTTTACGGGGGCGAGAACACTGAAGCTTTCTTT. Its protein is CSVYGGENTEAFF.

This clonotype was picked up a small number of times. V usage is TRBV10-1 and J usage is TRBJ2-1, with 12 bases that match TRBD2. From germline, CDR1 is WNHNN and CDR2 SYGVQD (reference sequence). This CDR3 region has 18 residues. The V gene end was trimmed by 7 bases and the J gene end by 7 bases; junction bases not matched to a gene: 17. CDR3 nucleotides: TGCGCCAGCAACGGACTAGCGGGATCGGCACGGGTCAAGAATGAGCAGTTCTTC. Protein sequence: CASNGLAGSARVKNEQFF.

The rearrangement joins TRBV2 to TRBJ2-5; D is undetermined. V was trimmed by 7 bases and J by 2 bases, leaving 5 bases between them. The CDR3 extends over 11 amino acids. CDR1 is SNHLY, CDR2 FYNNEI, per germline. CDR3 protein: CASTEQETQYF. CDR3 bases: TGTGCCAGCACCGAACAAGAGACCCAGTACTTC.

This clonotype has a count of ten or more. The chain links TRBV20-1 to TRBJ2-1, with TRBD2 matching over 12 bases. The V gene's germline CDR1 is DFQATT and CDR2 SNEGSKA (reference sequence). CDR3 length: 15 residues. V gave up 6 bases and J gave up 5 bases; unmatched junction bases: 8. Here the CDR3 reads CSAMTSGRRHNEQFF. The CDR3 nucleotides read TGCAGTGCGATGACTAGCGGGAGAAGGCACAATGAGCAGTTCTTC.

This clonotype was observed at least ten times. This chain uses TRBV12-3 or TRBV12-4 with TRBJ2-4; the D is unclear. The CDR3 loop spans 15 amino acids. Trimming stripped 3 bases from V and 0 bases from J, with 9 bases between. CDR3 loop: CASSLASLAKNIQYF. CDR3 nucleotide sequence: TGTGCCAGCAGTTTGGCCAGTCTAGCCAAAAACATTCAGTACTTC.

This clonotype was seen ten or more times. This chain uses TRBV29-1 with TRBJ2-5, with D tentatively TRBD2 (6 bases). This CDR3 has 12 amino acids. Germline CDR1 and CDR2: SQVTM and ANQGSEA. V lost 6 bases and J lost 0, with 8 bases in between. The CDR3 spells CSVRDYQETQYF. The CDR3 DNA is TGCAGCGTGAGGGACTACCAAGAGACCCAGTACTTC.

This clonotype was detected ten times or more. This chain joins TRBV10-3 and TRBJ1-4, with D hard to call. With 3 bases removed from V and 8 bases from J, the gap between germline ends came to 7 bases. Germline V gene sequence: CDR1 ENHRY, CDR2 SYGVKD. The CDR3 covers 12 residues. CDR3 in DNA: TGTGCCATCAGTGAACCAGAAGAAAAACTGTTTTTT. Protein sequence: CAISEPEEKLFF.

This clonotype was picked up a small number of times. The chain uses TRBV30 and TRBJ1-2; D remains unclear. V was trimmed by 7 bases and J by 0 bases, leaving 15 bases between them. Germline CDR1 is GTSNPN and CDR2 is SVGIG (reference sequence). The CDR3 sequence is 14 residues long. The CDR3 loop is CASEGLSTNYGYTF. CDR3 in DNA: TGTGCCTCGGAGGGTCTGTCGACTAACTATGGCTACACCTTC.

The J gene is TRBJ1-1, the V gene TRBV28; D not certain. With 2 bases removed from V and 3 bases from J, the gap between germline ends came to 7 bases. CDR1 is MDHEN and CDR2 is SYDVKM in the germline V gene. This CDR3 has 13 amino acids. CDR3 DNA: TGTGCCAGCAGTTTACCTCCCTACACTGAAGCTTTCTTT. Its translation: CASSLPPYTEAFF.